These 25 T cell receptor beta chains originate from one sample sequenced in a study of monozygotic twins with cystic fibrosis. Produced via immunoSEQ multiplex PCR; TCRdb's table is partial and in-frame only. The table lists approximately 7,700 clones, approximately 95% of them singletons. The sample taken for sequencing was blood. The receptors originated from a boy younger than 10 with cystic fibrosis.

In DNA form, the CDR3 reads TGTGCCAGCAGCCCGGCCCAATGGGGGGGCACTGAAGCTTTCTTT. Protein: CASSPAQWGGTEAFF. This sequence joins TRBV9 and TRBJ1-1; maybe TRBD1 (5 bases). Between the trimmed V and J ends, which lost 4 bases and 4 bases, there was a span of 17 bases. Germline values: CDR1 SGDLS, CDR2 YYNGEE. CDR3 length: 15 amino acids.

This chain uses TRBV25-1 with TRBJ1-4, with TRBD1 as a possible D gene (5 bases). Per germline, CDR1 MGHDK and CDR2 SYGVNS. Between the trimmed V and J ends, which lost 5 bases and 0 bases, there was a span of 19 bases. This CDR3 has 18 residues. The CDR3 loop reads CASSLGVAWDPTNEKLFF. In DNA form, the CDR3 reads TGTGCCAGCAGTTTAGGCGTCGCATGGGACCCAACTAATGAAAAACTGTTTTTT. Full variable domain (rest looked up from reference TRBV25-1 and TRBJ1-4): EADIYQTPRYLVIGTGKKITLECSQTMGHDKMYWYQQDPGMELHLIHYSYGVNSTEKGDLSSESTVSRIRTEHFPLTLESARPSHTSQYLCASSLGVAWDPTNEKLFFGSGTQLSVL.

J is TRBJ2-1 and V is TRBV6-1; the D is unclear. Trimming took 5 bases from V and 9 from J, leaving 14 bases between them. The length of the CDR3 is 13 residues. The germline CDR1 and CDR2 sequences are MNHNS and SASEGT. CDR3 protein: CASSPFGTGEQFF. In DNA, the CDR3 is TGTGCCAGCAGTCCCTTTGGTACGGGTGAGCAGTTCTTC.

The V and J genes are TRBV19 and TRBJ2-2; D not resolved. From germline, CDR1 is LNHDA and CDR2 SQIVND (reference sequence). The V end was cut by 5 bases, the J end by 1 base, with 5 bases between. CDR3 length: 13 amino acids. CDR3 region: CASSLWNTGELFF. CDR3 bases: TGTGCCAGTAGTCTCTGGAACACCGGGGAGCTGTTTTTT.

This sequence joins TRBV7-3 and TRBJ2-3, with D possibly matching TRBD2 (6 bases). CDR1 is SGHTA, CDR2 FQGTGA, per germline. This CDR3 spans 15 amino acids. V gave up 5 bases and J gave up 5 bases, with 17 bases separating them. CDR3 sequence (DNA): TGTGCCAGCAGCACGGGACTGGGGGACGAAGATACGCAGTATTTT. This encodes CASSTGLGDEDTQYF.

The chain is built from TRBV6-4 and TRBJ2-4; TRBD2 matches 12 bases. J gave up 1 base and V 6 bases, and 4 bases lay outside the gene matches. The CDR3 is 16 amino acids. Per germline, CDR1 MRHNA and CDR2 SNTAGT. The CDR3 DNA follows: TGTGCCAGCAGCCCCACTAGCGGGGGGGCCAAAAACATTCAGTACTTC. Its translation is CASSPTSGGAKNIQYF.

This sequence joins TRBV7-8 and TRBJ1-4; D is unresolved. Deletions cut 2 bases from V and 0 bases from J, with 7 bases between. The CDR3 is 15 residues long. Germline CDR1 is SGHVS and CDR2 is FQNEAQ. For the CDR3, the DNA is TGTGCCAGCAGCTTAACAGAAGCAACTAATGAAAAACTGTTTTTT. This encodes CASSLTEATNEKLFF.

This chain's CDR3 is CASSPSGTQYF. The CDR3 bases are TGTGCCAGCAGCCCCAGCGGGACCCAGTACTTC. The gene calls are TRBV7-2 and TRBJ2-5; tentatively, D is TRBD2 (5 bases). The CDR3 consists of 11 residues. V lost 5 bases and J 7 bases, leaving 8 bases between the germline ends. Germline CDR1 and CDR2: SGHTA and FQGNSA. Supplemented by reference TRBV7-2 and TRBJ2-5, the full variable domain reads GAGVSQSPSNKVTEKGKDVELRCDPISGHTALYWYRQSLGQGLEFLIYFQGNSAPDKSGLPSDRFSAERTGGSVSTLTIQRTQQEDSAVYLCASSPSGTQYFGPGTRLLVL.

The chain uses TRBV5-1 and TRBJ2-2; 9 bases agree with TRBD2. Unmatched junction bases numbered 11, after V lost 4 bases and J lost 7 bases. Germline lookup yields CDR1 SGHRS and CDR2 YFSETQ. The CDR3 loop spans 16 amino acids. This CDR3 reads CASSQAAGGPVGELFF. The CDR3 coding sequence is TGCGCCAGCAGCCAAGCCGCGGGGGGGCCTGTCGGGGAGCTGTTTTTT. Complete variable domain (other parts from reference TRBV5-1 and TRBJ2-2): KAGVTQTPRYLIKTRGQQVTLSCSPISGHRSVSWYQQTPGQGLQFLFEYFSETQRNKGNFPGRFSGRQFSNSRSEMNVSTLELGDSALYLCASSQAAGGPVGELFFGEGSRLTVL.

The genes are TRBV12-5 and TRBJ1-5; possible D gene TRBD1, 5 bases. V dropped 3 bases and J dropped 0 bases, with 18 bases sitting between them. The CDR3 is 18 amino acids. Germline V CDR1 and CDR2: LGHNT, FRNRAP. CDR3 bases: TGTGCTAGTGGTTTAGAGACAGTGGTGGAGTATAGCAATCAGCCCCAGCATTTT. It encodes CASGLETVVEYSNQPQHF.

This chain uses TRBV9 with TRBJ1-1; a weak D match, TRBD1 (6 bases). This CDR3 has 14 residues. V lost 5 bases and J lost 0, with 11 bases in between. Per germline, CDR1 SGDLS and CDR2 YYNGEE. The CDR3 DNA reads TGTGCCAGCAGGCCGGGGGCGATGAACACTGAAGCTTTCTTT. This gives the protein CASRPGAMNTEAFF.

The chain uses TRBV2 and TRBJ1-6, with a tentative D call TRBD1 (6 bases). This CDR3 comprises 16 residues. Germline loops: CDR1 SNHLY, CDR2 FYNNEI. The V gene lost 5 bases and the J gene lost 5 bases, with 16 bases spanning the gap. The CDR3 coding sequence is TGTGCCAGCAGTCAACAGGGCCCCTATAATAATTCACCCCTCCACTTT. It specifies CASSQQGPYNNSPLHF. Combining the CDR3 with reference TRBV2 and TRBJ1-6 gives the whole variable domain EPEVTQTPSHQVTQMGQEVILRCVPISNHLYFYWYRQILGQKVEFLVSFYNNEISEKSEIFDDQFSVERPDGSNFTLKIRSTKLEDSAMYFCASSQQGPYNNSPLHFGNGTRLTVT.

The count of this clone is one. The chain carries TRBV9 and TRBJ2-3; the D is unclear. Germline CDR1 is SGDLS and CDR2 is YYNGEE. The CDR3 totals 13 residues. V gave up 3 bases and J gave up 0 bases, with 5 bases separating them. The CDR3 sequence: CASSGGSTDTQYF. The CDR3 bases are TGTGCCAGCAGCGGGGGTAGCACAGATACGCAGTATTTT.

This sequence joins TRBV7-9 and TRBJ1-1, with a weak D call TRBD1 (5 bases). This CDR3 is 14 amino acids long. V dropped 0 bases and J dropped 2 bases, with 7 bases sitting between them. Germline V gives CDR1 SEHNR, CDR2 FQNEAQ (reference sequence). Here the CDR3 reads CASSLAGTNTEAFF. CDR3 coding DNA: TGTGCCAGCAGCTTAGCGGGGACCAACACTGAAGCTTTCTTT.

J is TRBJ2-7 and V is TRBV29-1; 8 bases map to TRBD1. Germline V lookup: CDR1 SQVTM, CDR2 ANQGSEA. This CDR3 contains 13 residues. V shed 5 bases, J shed 7 bases, and the junction held 10 bases outside the gene matches. The CDR3 bases are TGCAGCGTTCACCCTCAGGGGGCGGAAGAGCAGTACTTC. Amino acids: CSVHPQGAEEQYF.

V usage is TRBV7-9 and J usage is TRBJ1-5; TRBD1 is a possible D gene (6 bases). CDR1 and CDR2 from the germline V gene are SEHNR and FQNEAQ (reference sequence). Trimming shortened V by 5 bases and J by 3 bases, and 11 bases separated the two germline ends. CDR3 length: 14 residues. The CDR3 sequence is CASSIQGINQPQHF. The CDR3 DNA reads as TGTGCCAGCAGCATTCAGGGGATCAATCAGCCCCAGCATTTT.

J is TRBJ1-2 and V is TRBV7-2; D perhaps matches TRBD1 (5 bases). Per the germline V gene, CDR1 is SGHTA and CDR2 is FQGNSA. The CDR3 sequence is 13 residues long. Trimming shortened V by 5 bases and J by 2 bases, and 9 bases separated the two germline ends. The CDR3 loop is CASSPRGNYGYTF. The CDR3 DNA reads as TGTGCCAGCAGCCCACGGGGGAACTATGGCTACACCTTC.

The CDR3 DNA reads as TGTGCCAGCAGCGAAACCGGGACAGGGGCCCACGAGCAGTACTTC. Translating it yields CASSETGTGAHEQYF. The chain links TRBV4-2 to TRBJ2-7; TRBD1 aligns across 10 bases. The germline gives CDR1 LGHNA, CDR2 YNFKEQ. The CDR3 loop spans 15 amino acids. The V gene end was trimmed by 5 bases and the J gene end by 5 bases; junction bases not matched to a gene: 9.

V and J are TRBV19 and TRBJ1-2; D remains unclear. In germline, CDR1 is LNHDA, CDR2 SQIVND (reference sequence). Trimming cost V 3 bases and J 4 bases, with 9 bases left between them. CDR3 length equals 13 residues. The DNA of the CDR3 is TGTGCCAGTAGTATGGCTAAAAGCTATGGCTACACCTTC. Protein: CASSMAKSYGYTF.

The J gene is TRBJ2-1, the V gene TRBV9, with TRBD2 matching 11 bases. The CDR3 has 16 residues. V lost 4 bases, J lost 4 bases, and 7 bases stayed unmatched. The germline CDR1 and CDR2 sequences are SGDLS and YYNGEE. The CDR3 DNA reads as TGTGCCAGCAGCCCAGAGACTAGCGGGGTTTACAATGAGCAGTTCTTC. It specifies CASSPETSGVYNEQFF.

V usage is TRBV4-3 and J usage is TRBJ2-6; possibly TRBD1 for D (5 bases). There are 16 residues in the CDR3. Trimming took 0 bases from V and 1 from J, leaving 7 bases between them. The V gene's germline CDR1 is LGHNA and CDR2 YSLEER. Here the CDR3 reads CASSQEAGSGANVLTF. CDR3 bases: TGCGCCAGCAGCCAAGAGGCAGGGTCTGGGGCCAACGTCCTGACTTTC.

The V and J genes are TRBV5-1 and TRBJ2-1; 13 bases fit TRBD2. Looked up from germline, CDR1 is SGHRS and CDR2 is YFSETQ. This CDR3 has 15 amino acids. V lost 4 bases, J lost 9 bases, and 7 bases stayed unmatched. CDR3 nucleotide sequence: TGCGCCAGCAGCCTTGGACTAGCGGGGGCAGGTGAGCAGTTCTTC. Translation: CASSLGLAGAGEQFF.

V gene TRBV7-2 combines with J gene TRBJ1-4; D is unresolved. Trimming shortened V by 2 bases and J by 5 bases, and 15 bases separated the two germline ends. CDR1 SGHTA and CDR2 FQGNSA come from the germline V gene. The CDR3 spans 16 residues. CDR3 region: CASSLFSQQLNEKLFF. In DNA form, the CDR3 reads TGTGCCAGCAGCTTATTCAGCCAGCAACTAAATGAAAAACTGTTTTTT.

V gene TRBV7-9 combines with J gene TRBJ1-2; D is possibly TRBD1 (5 bases). Trimming took 0 bases from V and 6 from J, leaving 14 bases between them. CDR1 and CDR2 from the germline V gene are SEHNR and FQNEAQ (reference sequence). The CDR3 has 15 residues. The CDR3: CASSLAVGREDGYTF. The DNA of the CDR3 is TGTGCCAGCAGCTTAGCGGTGGGCAGGGAAGATGGCTACACCTTC.

The chain combines TRBV27 with TRBJ1-2; 12 bases are a match to TRBD1. Germline trimming cut 0 bases from V and 3 bases from J; bases unmatched to any gene: 2. The germline V gene encodes CDR1 MNHEY and CDR2 SMNVEV (reference sequence). The CDR3 is 16 amino acids. CDR3 nucleotide sequence: TGTGCCAGCAGTTTATCGGGACAGGGGGCATACTATGGCTACACCTTC. This sequence encodes CASSLSGQGAYYGYTF.